This is a list of T cell receptor beta chains from one sample in a study of T cell repertoires in cytomegalovirus infection. These receptors have no identified antigens. One entry per CDR3 protein, called by TCRdb with MiXCR from the reads. The table records a few hundred thousand distinct CDR3 sequences, over 35% of them present only once. Sequencing was performed on cultured PBMCs, taken from culture after CMV antigen stimulation. These receptor sequences come from a human donor in good health (CMV status not recorded). Some clones in this sample may be carry-over from other donors' samples. Each CDR3 is given with its conserved first and last residue. A D gene is named only where the DNA matches it firmly. A row's size may be missing; if present it is once, few, many or a size class.

CDR3nt: TGTGCCAGCAGCCCCTGGGGGGCTGGGGCCAACGTCCTGACTTTC; CDR3aa: CASSPWGAGANVLTF; d_gene: .; v_gene: TRBV14; abundance: few; j_gene: TRBJ2-6
CDR3nt: TGTGCCAGCAGTTACCCGACAGGCTCGAACACCGGGGAGCTGTTTTTT; CDR3aa: CASSYPTGSNTGELFF; d_gene: .; v_gene: TRBV6-5; abundance: few; j_gene: TRBJ2-2
CDR3nt: TGTGCCACCAGACAGGGATCCTGGATCCAGTTCTTC; CDR3aa: CATRQGSWIQFF; d_gene: TRBD1; v_gene: TRBV2; abundance: few; j_gene: TRBJ2-1
CDR3nt: TGTGCCAGCAGCTTAGTGGCAGGGCGACAAGACGGGGAGCTGTTTTTT; CDR3aa: CASSLVAGRQDGELFF; d_gene: .; v_gene: TRBV7-2; abundance: few; j_gene: TRBJ2-2
CDR3nt: TGTGCCACCAGATCCGACAGGGACAATGAGCAGTTCTTC; CDR3aa: CATRSDRDNEQFF; d_gene: TRBD1; v_gene: TRBV15; abundance: few; j_gene: TRBJ2-1
CDR3nt: TGTGCCAGCAGTCTGCCGGGGGCCCAAACGAGAAACTATGGCTACACCTTC; CDR3aa: CASSLPGAQTRNYGYTF; d_gene: .; v_gene: TRBV28; abundance: .; j_gene: TRBJ1-2
CDR3nt: TGCAGTGCCCTGACCGGGGGGCCCCAAGGCGGGAGGTCCTACAATGAGCAGTTCTTC; CDR3aa: CSALTGGPQGGRSYNEQFF; d_gene: TRBD2; v_gene: TRBV20-1; abundance: .; j_gene: TRBJ2-1
CDR3nt: TGTGCCACGGGGGGGGGTACGCAGTATTTT; CDR3aa: CATGGGTQYF; d_gene: TRBD2; v_gene: TRBV10-3; abundance: .; j_gene: TRBJ2-3
CDR3nt: TGTGCCAGCAGTCAAGGGTGGCAGGGGGCTGGAAACACCATATATTTT; CDR3aa: CASSQGWQGAGNTIYF; d_gene: TRBD1; v_gene: TRBV12-3/TRBV12-4; abundance: few; j_gene: TRBJ1-3
CDR3nt: TGTGCCACCAGCATCAGCCTAGCGGGAGCAGATACGCAGTATTTT; CDR3aa: CATSISLAGADTQYF; d_gene: TRBD2; v_gene: TRBV15; abundance: .; j_gene: TRBJ2-3
CDR3nt: TGTGCCAGCAGCTTAGTCGGCCTAGCGGCCACAAGTGGGGGGAATGAGCAGTTCTTC; CDR3aa: CASSLVGLAATSGGNEQFF; d_gene: TRBD2; v_gene: TRBV7-2; abundance: many; j_gene: TRBJ2-1
CDR3nt: TGCAGTGCTAGAGGTCGAGGGGAGGGGGCGGACACTGAAGCTTTCTTT; CDR3aa: CSARGRGEGADTEAFF; d_gene: TRBD1; v_gene: TRBV20-1; abundance: .; j_gene: TRBJ1-1
CDR3nt: TGTGCCAGCAGCTTAGGGGGCGGGAGGGGAGACTTACAAGAGACCCAGTACTTC; CDR3aa: CASSLGGGRGDLQETQYF; d_gene: TRBD2; v_gene: TRBV12-3/TRBV12-4; abundance: .; j_gene: TRBJ2-5
CDR3nt: TGTGCCAGCAGCTGGGGATGGGGCCCTAACACTGAAGCTTTCTTT; CDR3aa: CASSWGWGPNTEAFF; d_gene: .; v_gene: TRBV5-4; abundance: few; j_gene: TRBJ1-1
CDR3nt: TGTGCCAGCAGAACCGGGTCCCAAAATGAGCAGTTCTTC; CDR3aa: CASRTGSQNEQFF; d_gene: .; v_gene: TRBV6-2/TRBV6-3; abundance: .; j_gene: TRBJ2-1
CDR3nt: TGTGCCAGCAGCTTACTGAGCGGCCTAGCGGGAGGGCCGTCCGAGCAGTACTTC; CDR3aa: CASSLLSGLAGGPSEQYF; d_gene: TRBD2; v_gene: TRBV7-8; abundance: .; j_gene: TRBJ2-7
CDR3nt: TGTGCCAGCAGCTTGAGCAGCGGGAGGTGGGACGAGCAGTACTTC; CDR3aa: CASSLSSGRWDEQYF; d_gene: TRBD2; v_gene: TRBV5-4; abundance: .; j_gene: TRBJ2-7
CDR3nt: TGTGCCAGCTCACCGGGACGGGGACAGGGCACTGGGGCCAACGTCCTGACTTTC; CDR3aa: CASSPGRGQGTGANVLTF; d_gene: TRBD1; v_gene: TRBV18; abundance: .; j_gene: TRBJ2-6
CDR3nt: TGTGCCAGCAGCCCTACCTCCGGGAGCAATCAGCCCCAGCATTTT; CDR3aa: CASSPTSGSNQPQHF; d_gene: .; v_gene: TRBV7-2; abundance: few; j_gene: TRBJ1-5
CDR3nt: TGTGCCAGCAGCTTTGAAGGGGCGCGCACCTACGAGCAGTACTTC; CDR3aa: CASSFEGARTYEQYF; d_gene: .; v_gene: TRBV7-2; abundance: few; j_gene: TRBJ2-7
CDR3nt: TGTGCCAGCACCCGGGCCGGCGGGAGGGTAGAGACCCAGTACTTC; CDR3aa: CASTRAGGRVETQYF; d_gene: TRBD2; v_gene: TRBV5-4; abundance: .; j_gene: TRBJ2-5
CDR3nt: TGTGCCAGCAGGACCACAGGGGAAAACATTCAGTACTTC; CDR3aa: CASRTTGENIQYF; d_gene: TRBD1; v_gene: TRBV12-3/TRBV12-4; abundance: .; j_gene: TRBJ2-4
CDR3nt: TGTGCCAGCCTCCCGGGACAGGGGCGACAAGGCAATCAGCCCCAGCATTTT; CDR3aa: CASLPGQGRQGNQPQHF; d_gene: TRBD1; v_gene: TRBV19; abundance: .; j_gene: TRBJ1-5
CDR3nt: TGTGCCAGCAGCTTCCCCTTAGCGGGAGGAGGCGAGCAGTACTTC; CDR3aa: CASSFPLAGGGEQYF; d_gene: TRBD2; v_gene: TRBV7-2; abundance: few; j_gene: TRBJ2-7
CDR3nt: TGCAGTGCTAGAGCTGGGACTACGGTGGATACGCAGTATTTT; CDR3aa: CSARAGTTVDTQYF; d_gene: TRBD2; v_gene: TRBV20-1; abundance: .; j_gene: TRBJ2-3
CDR3nt: TGTGCCATCAGTGCTAGCTCCGAGAAGGATGAAAAACTGTTTTTT; CDR3aa: CAISASSEKDEKLFF; d_gene: .; v_gene: TRBV10-3; abundance: few; j_gene: TRBJ1-4
CDR3nt: TGTGCCAGCAGCTTCATGGCGGGCCCGACCCACGAGCAGTACTTC; CDR3aa: CASSFMAGPTHEQYF; d_gene: .; v_gene: TRBV7-6; abundance: .; j_gene: TRBJ2-7
CDR3nt: TGTGCCAGCAGCCTAGTGGGGAATAGCAATCAGCCCCAGCATTTT; CDR3aa: CASSLVGNSNQPQHF; d_gene: .; v_gene: TRBV7-2; abundance: many; j_gene: TRBJ1-5
CDR3nt: TGTGCCAGCAGCCCCAGGGGGCTTCAAGAGACCCAGTACTTC; CDR3aa: CASSPRGLQETQYF; d_gene: TRBD1; v_gene: TRBV11-2; abundance: .; j_gene: TRBJ2-5
CDR3nt: TGTGCCAGCAGTGTCTTTAGAGGGCCCTTCACAGATACGCAGTATTTT; CDR3aa: CASSVFRGPFTDTQYF; d_gene: .; v_gene: TRBV6-1; abundance: few; j_gene: TRBJ2-3
CDR3nt: TGTGCCAGCAGCCGCGCAGGGGGCGATGAAAAACTGTTTTTT; CDR3aa: CASSRAGGDEKLFF; d_gene: TRBD1; v_gene: TRBV27; abundance: few; j_gene: TRBJ1-4
CDR3nt: TGCAGCGTTGAAGAGTCTAATGAAAAACTGTTTTTT; CDR3aa: CSVEESNEKLFF; d_gene: .; v_gene: TRBV29-1; abundance: few; j_gene: TRBJ1-4
CDR3nt: TGCAGTGCTAGACGAAGCGGGCCCACCTCCTACAATGAGCAGTTCTTC; CDR3aa: CSARRSGPTSYNEQFF; d_gene: .; v_gene: TRBV20-1; abundance: .; j_gene: TRBJ2-1
CDR3nt: TGTGCCACCAGTGATTTGCGGGACAGGGGTAACGAGCAGTACTTC; CDR3aa: CATSDLRDRGNEQYF; d_gene: TRBD1; v_gene: TRBV24-1; abundance: .; j_gene: TRBJ2-7
CDR3nt: TGTGCCAGCACGACCGGGACAGCAAATGAAAAACTGTTTTTT; CDR3aa: CASTTGTANEKLFF; d_gene: TRBD1; v_gene: TRBV6-2/TRBV6-3; abundance: few; j_gene: TRBJ1-4
CDR3nt: TGTGCCAGCAGCTTAGATGGCAGTACCTTGAACACTGAAGCTTTCTTT; CDR3aa: CASSLDGSTLNTEAFF; d_gene: .; v_gene: TRBV7-8; abundance: .; j_gene: TRBJ1-1
CDR3nt: TGTGCCAGCAGCTCCTTTAACCCGGGGGGATCACCCCTCCACTTT; CDR3aa: CASSSFNPGGSPLHF; d_gene: .; v_gene: TRBV7-6; abundance: .; j_gene: TRBJ1-6
CDR3nt: TGCGCCAGCAGCACCGCTCTGGGAATGAACACTGAAGCTTTCTTT; CDR3aa: CASSTALGMNTEAFF; d_gene: .; v_gene: TRBV5-1; abundance: .; j_gene: TRBJ1-1
CDR3nt: TGTGCCAGCAGCTTATCATCGGGCGGCACTGAAGCTTTCTTT; CDR3aa: CASSLSSGGTEAFF; d_gene: .; v_gene: TRBV11-2; abundance: few; j_gene: TRBJ1-1